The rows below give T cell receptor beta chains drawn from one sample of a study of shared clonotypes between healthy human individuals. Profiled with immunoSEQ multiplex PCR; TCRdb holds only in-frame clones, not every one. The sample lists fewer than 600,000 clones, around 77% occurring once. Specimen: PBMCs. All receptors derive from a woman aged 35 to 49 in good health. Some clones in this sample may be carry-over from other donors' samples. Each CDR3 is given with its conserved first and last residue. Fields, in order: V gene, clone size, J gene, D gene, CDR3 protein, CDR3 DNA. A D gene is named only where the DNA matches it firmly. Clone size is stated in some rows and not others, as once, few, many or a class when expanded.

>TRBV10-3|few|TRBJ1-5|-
CAISDRGRVGQPQHF
TGTGCCATCAGTGACCGGGGCAGGGTGGGACAGCCCCAGCATTTT
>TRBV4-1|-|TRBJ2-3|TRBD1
CASSLTGTGPDTQYF
TGCGCCAGCAGCCTCACCGGGACAGGGCCAGATACGCAGTATTTT
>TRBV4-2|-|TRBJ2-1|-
CASSQDRRAYEQFF
TGTGCCAGCAGCCAAGATCGGAGGGCCTATGAGCAGTTCTTC
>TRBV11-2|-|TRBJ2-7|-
CASSKTIEANYEQYF
TGTGCCAGCAGCAAGACGATAGAGGCTAACTACGAGCAGTACTTC
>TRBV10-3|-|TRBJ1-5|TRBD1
CAISDSDRGKVQPQHF
TGTGCCATCAGTGATTCGGACAGGGGAAAAGTACAGCCCCAGCATTTT
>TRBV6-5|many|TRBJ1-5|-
CASSYRQVRLGQPQHF
TGTGCCAGCAGTTACCGACAGGTCCGATTGGGGCAGCCCCAGCATTTT
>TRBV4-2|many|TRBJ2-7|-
CASSQAGTSNSYEQYF
TGTGCCAGCAGCCAAGCCGGTACGTCCAACTCCTACGAGCAGTACTTC
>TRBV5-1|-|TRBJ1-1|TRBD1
CASSPDREGGRAFF
TGCGCCAGCAGCCCGGACAGGGAGGGAGGTCGAGCTTTCTTT
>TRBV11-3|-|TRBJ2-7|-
CASSPEGYDYEQYF
TGTGCCAGCAGCCCAGAGGGGTATGACTACGAGCAGTACTTC
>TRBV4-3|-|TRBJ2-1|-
CASSQEVLGSEQFF
TGCGCCAGCAGCCAAGAGGTCCTTGGCAGTGAGCAGTTCTTC